The 15 T cell receptor beta chains given below trace back to one sample, sequenced in a study of blood T cell repertoires in COVID-19. Generated by immunoSEQ multiplex PCR, the TCRdb table keeps only in-frame clones and is missing some. Of about 350,000 clones listed, over 75% were seen once; the top ten hold 0.9% to 1.2%. Sequences were obtained from PBMCs or T cells enriched from blood (not recorded which). Source of these receptors: a woman aged 25-40 years who had recovered from COVID-19.

This clone was counted only a few times. The chain joins TRBV10-3 to TRBJ1-6; D perhaps matches TRBD1 (6 bases). CDR1 ENHRY and CDR2 SYGVKD come from the germline V gene. Between the trimmed V and J ends, which lost 5 bases and 5 bases, there was a span of 10 bases. The CDR3 spans 14 residues. The CDR3 loop is CAISTGNDNSPLHF. In DNA, the CDR3 is TGTGCCATCAGTACAGGGAACGATAATTCACCCCTCCACTTT.

This clone was detected only a few times. V usage is TRBV9 and J usage is TRBJ2-2; 7 bases line up with TRBD1. The germline V gene has CDR1 SGDLS and CDR2 YYNGEE. The CDR3 runs 15 residues. Trimming at V came to 7 bases and at J to 2 bases, leaving 8 bases not matched to a gene. In DNA, the CDR3 is TGTGCCAGCGGACAGGACACCGTAAACACCGGGGAGCTGTTTTTT. Protein product: CASGQDTVNTGELFF.

In DNA, the CDR3 is TGTGCCAGCCAATCTGGACAGGGCGCCTACAATGAGCAGTTCTTC. This gives the protein CASQSGQGAYNEQFF. The J gene is TRBJ2-1, the V gene TRBV2; 8 bases match TRBD1. Unmatched junction bases numbered 8, after V lost 8 bases and J lost 2 bases. From germline, CDR1 is SNHLY and CDR2 FYNNEI. The CDR3 consists of 15 residues. Full variable domain (missing parts from reference TRBV2 and TRBJ2-1): EPEVTQTPSHQVTQMGQEVILRCVPISNHLYFYWYRQILGQKVEFLVSFYNNEISEKSEIFDDQFSVERPDGSNFTLKIRSTKLEDSAMYFCASQSGQGAYNEQFFGPGTRLTVL.

The V gene is TRBV6-1, the J gene TRBJ1-1; 9 bases map to TRBD1. The CDR3 runs to 14 residues. V was pared by 3 bases and J by 2 bases, with 1 base of the junction left unmatched. Per the germline V gene, CDR1 is MNHNS and CDR2 is SASEGT. CDR3 DNA: TGTGCCAGCAGTGAGGGACAGGGCAACACTGAAGCTTTCTTT. Its protein is CASSEGQGNTEAFF.

The chain employs TRBV19 and TRBJ1-5, with D possibly matching TRBD1 (6 bases). This CDR3 is built from 15 residues. The V and J ends lost 3 bases and 4 bases respectively, with 13 bases between them. Germline V lookup: CDR1 LNHDA, CDR2 SQIVND (reference sequence). The CDR3 DNA reads as TGTGCCAGTAGTATCGAGGCACAGGGTAATCAGCCCCAGCATTTT. As protein: CASSIEAQGNQPQHF.

This clone was detected a few times. This chain joins TRBV2 and TRBJ1-1; a possible D gene is TRBD1 (5 bases). V was trimmed by 7 bases and J by 1 base, leaving 19 bases between them. This CDR3 is 16 amino acids long. From germline, CDR1 is SNHLY and CDR2 FYNNEI. For the CDR3, the DNA is TGTGCCAGCATCCTTATTCGGGACTCTTGGAACACTGAAGCTTTCTTT. Translated, it gives CASILIRDSWNTEAFF.

The rearrangement joins TRBV4-1 to TRBJ1-4; 9 bases line up with TRBD1. Unmatched junction bases numbered 6, after V lost 8 bases and J lost 5 bases. Germline V gene data show CDR1 as MGHRA and CDR2 as YSYEKL. This CDR3 has 14 amino acids. The CDR3 DNA reads TGCGCCAGCGAAGGACAGGGGAGAAATGAAAAACTGTTTTTT. Its translation is CASEGQGRNEKLFF.

This chain joins TRBV10-3 and TRBJ2-5; 7 nucleotides align to TRBD2. The CDR3 is 14 residues long. V lost 3 bases, J lost 5 bases, and 6 bases stayed unmatched. Germline-derived CDR1 and CDR2 are ENHRY and SYGVKD. Here the CDR3 reads CAISERTSWETQYF. CDR3 nucleotides: TGTGCCATCAGTGAACGGACTAGTTGGGAGACCCAGTACTTC.

This chain links TRBV4-1 with TRBJ1-2; 10 nucleotides align to TRBD1. The CDR3 loop spans 15 amino acids. After removal of 1 base from V and 4 bases from J, the junction contained 3 bases not matched to a gene. The germline V gene encodes CDR1 MGHRA and CDR2 YSYEKL. In nucleotides, the CDR3 is TGCGCCAGCAGCCAAGGACAGGGGGCTACCTATGGCTACACCTTC. Amino acid sequence: CASSQGQGATYGYTF.

This sequence joins TRBV6-5 and TRBJ2-7; maybe TRBD1 (7 bases). V was shortened by 10 bases and J by 2 bases, with 18 bases between the two germline ends. The V gene's germline CDR1 is MNHEY and CDR2 SVGAGI. This CDR3 is 14 amino acids long. In DNA form, the CDR3 reads TGTGCCACCCGGAGGGGGCAGGGGACCTACGAGCAGTACTTC. Its protein product is CATRRGQGTYEQYF.

The rearrangement uses TRBV9 and TRBJ2-5; 8 nucleotides align to TRBD2. From germline, CDR1 is SGDLS and CDR2 YYNGEE. J gave up 2 bases and V 6 bases, and 12 bases lay outside the gene matches. This CDR3 contains 16 residues. Written as DNA, the CDR3 is TGTGCCAGCACCGGCCCCGGGAAGCGGGGGCAAGAGACCCAGTACTTC. Protein sequence: CASTGPGKRGQETQYF.

The gene calls are TRBV19 and TRBJ2-7; D is unresolved. Trimming pared 5 bases from V and 3 bases from J, leaving 11 bases between. Germline V gene data show CDR1 as LNHDA and CDR2 as SQIVND (reference sequence). This CDR3 comprises 13 residues. CDR3 sequence: CASSPQNSYEQYF. The CDR3 region has the DNA TGTGCCAGTAGTCCTCAGAACAGCTACGAGCAGTACTTC.

The rearrangement uses TRBV18 and TRBJ1-1; D gene ambiguous. The V and J ends lost 4 bases and 2 bases respectively, with 11 bases between them. The CDR3 runs to 14 residues. Germline V gives CDR1 KGHSH, CDR2 LQKENI. The CDR3 loop is CASSREVLNTEAFF. The CDR3 nucleotides are TGTGCCAGCTCACGGGAGGTTTTAAACACTGAAGCTTTCTTT.

The V and J genes are TRBV7-2 and TRBJ1-1; D remains ambiguous. The CDR3 loop spans 13 amino acids. CDR1 and CDR2 (germline): SGHTA, FQGNSA. The germline V and J ends were trimmed by 5 bases and 1 base, with 8 bases remaining between them. CDR3 coding DNA: TGTGCCAGCAGCGCCAGAACGAACACTGAAGCTTTCTTT. Translated, it gives CASSARTNTEAFF.

The chain couples TRBV3-1 (or the pseudogene TRBV3-2) to TRBJ2-1; 9 bases agree with TRBD1. CDR1 LGHDT and CDR2 YNNKEL come from the germline V gene (reference sequence). With 3 bases clipped from V and 5 bases from J, the junction kept 11 bases outside the gene matches. There are 17 residues in the CDR3. CDR3 DNA sequence: TGTGCCAGCAGCCATCCCTCCCGGGACAGGGCCCACAATGAGCAGTTCTTC. Its protein product is CASSHPSRDRAHNEQFF.